This T cell receptor beta chain was profiled in a study of long-term antiretroviral therapy in people with HIV. Treated in the United States were all of the participants with HIV. Running of the v3.0 immunoSEQ assay took place at survey level. It was about 40,000-55,000 T-cell genomes per sample that sequencing targeted. The assay was immunoSEQ multiplex PCR, and TCRdb's table has in-frame clones only and misses some. The table lists 20,000 to 25,000 clones, approximately 88% of them singletons, with less than 15% in the top ten. The CDR3 contains 15 residues. V lost 3 bases to trimming and J lost 2 bases, with 12 bases between them. From germline, CDR1 is LNHDA and CDR2 SQIVND (reference sequence).

This receptor was identified in a man under 40 with HIV. This specimen consisted of unsorted PBMCs, obtained around 4.5 years after starting antiretroviral therapy. The V and J genes are TRBV19 and TRBJ2-3, with D possibly being TRBD2 (5 bases). The CDR3 bases are TGTGCCAGTAGTATTCCGGGGTCGGTCACAGATACGCAGTATTTT. Protein sequence: CASSIPGSVTDTQYF.